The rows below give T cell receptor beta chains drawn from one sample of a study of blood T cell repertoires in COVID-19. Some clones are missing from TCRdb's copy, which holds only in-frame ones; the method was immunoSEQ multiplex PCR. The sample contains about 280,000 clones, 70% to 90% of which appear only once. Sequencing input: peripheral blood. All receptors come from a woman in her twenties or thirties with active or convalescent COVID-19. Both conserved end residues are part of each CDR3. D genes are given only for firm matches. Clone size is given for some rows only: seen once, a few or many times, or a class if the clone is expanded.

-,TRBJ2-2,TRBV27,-,CASSKRTGMAGELFF,TGTGCCAGCAGTAAACGCACAGGGATGGCCGGGGAGCTGTTTTTT
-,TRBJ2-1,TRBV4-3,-,CASSQDQDNEQFF,TGCGCCAGCAGCCAAGATCAGGACAATGAGCAGTTCTTC
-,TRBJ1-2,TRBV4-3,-,CASSQVRVAYGYTF,TGCGCCAGCAGCCAAGTGCGAGTTGCCTATGGCTACACCTTC
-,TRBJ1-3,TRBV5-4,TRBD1,CASSRLTGGSGNTIYF,TGTGCCAGCAGCCGATTGACAGGGGGCTCTGGAAACACCATATATTTT
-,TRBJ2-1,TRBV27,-,CASESDTGIGEQFF,TGTGCCAGCGAATCTGATACGGGGATCGGGGAGCAGTTCTTC
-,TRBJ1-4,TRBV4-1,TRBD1,CASSQGQGSTNEKLFF,TGCGCCAGCAGCCAGGGACAGGGATCAACTAATGAAAAACTGTTTTTT
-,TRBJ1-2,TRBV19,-,CASSILWGGGYTF,TGTGCCAGTAGTATACTTTGGGGAGGCGGCTACACCTTC
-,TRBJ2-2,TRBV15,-,CATSRDPGQLNTGELFF,TGTGCCACCAGCAGAGATCCCGGACAGTTGAACACCGGGGAGCTGTTTTTT
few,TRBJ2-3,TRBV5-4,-,CASSSLMGATDTQYF,TGTGCCAGCAGCTCGCTAATGGGGGCCACAGATACGCAGTATTTT
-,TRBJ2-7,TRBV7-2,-,CASSLGGGLAYEQYF,TGTGCCAGCAGCTTAGGTGGGGGCCTTGCCTACGAGCAGTACTTC
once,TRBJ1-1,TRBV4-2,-,CASRSMDTEAFF,TGTGCCAGCAGATCTATGGACACTGAAGCTTTCTTT
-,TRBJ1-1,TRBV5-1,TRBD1,CASSPGQRIEAFF,TGCGCCAGCAGCCCGGGACAGAGGATTGAAGCTTTCTTT
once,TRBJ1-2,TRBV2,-,CSLPTGNPNYGYTF,TGTTCCCTCCCTACAGGAAACCCAAACTATGGCTACACCTTC
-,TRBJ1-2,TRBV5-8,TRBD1,CASSLGQAGYGYTF,TGTGCCAGCAGCTTAGGACAGGCGGGGTATGGCTACACCTTC
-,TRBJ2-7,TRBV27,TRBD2,CASSWGGLLYEQYF,TGTGCCAGCTCATGGGGGGGACTCCTCTACGAGCAGTACTTC
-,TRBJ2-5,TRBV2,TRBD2,CASSHAGTSGPQETQYF,TGTGCCAGCAGTCACGCCGGGACTAGCGGACCACAAGAGACCCAGTACTTC
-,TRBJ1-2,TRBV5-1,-,CASKEQGPSLYGYTF,TGCGCCAGCAAGGAACAGGGTCCCTCCCTTTATGGCTACACCTTC
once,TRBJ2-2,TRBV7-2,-,CASSSYTGELFF,TGTGCCAGCAGCTCCTACACCGGGGAGCTGTTTTTT
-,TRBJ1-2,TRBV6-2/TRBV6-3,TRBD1,CASSYLTGDYGYTF,TGTGCCAGCAGTTACCTCACAGGGGACTATGGCTACACCTTC
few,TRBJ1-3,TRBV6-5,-,CATGDLGAAGNTIYF,TGTGCCACAGGCGACTTAGGGGCAGCCGGAAACACCATATATTTT
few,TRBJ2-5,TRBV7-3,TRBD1,CASSTGTGTQETQYF,TGTGCCAGCAGCACAGGGACAGGAACTCAAGAGACCCAGTACTTC
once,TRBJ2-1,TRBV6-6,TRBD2,CASTMAGVRNEQFF,TGTGCCAGCACTATGGCGGGGGTACGGAATGAGCAGTTCTTC
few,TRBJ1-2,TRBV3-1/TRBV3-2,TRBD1,CASSRKPSRGSVWIDGYTF,TGTGCCAGCAGCCGTAAGCCGAGCAGGGGGTCGGTGTGGATTGATGGCTACACCTTC
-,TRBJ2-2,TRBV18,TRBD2,CASSLTSGDTGELFF,TGTGCCAGCTCCCTTACTAGCGGGGACACCGGGGAGCTGTTTTTT
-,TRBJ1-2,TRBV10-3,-,CAISESGQPNYGYTF,TGTGCCATCAGTGAGTCGGGACAACCTAACTATGGCTACACCTTC
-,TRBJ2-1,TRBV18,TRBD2,CASSLLAGGPVWDEQFF,TGTGCCAGCTCGCTCTTGGCGGGGGGGCCCGTGTGGGATGAGCAGTTCTTC
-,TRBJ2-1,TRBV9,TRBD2,CASSVAGGSRGEQFF,TGTGCCAGCAGCGTAGCGGGGGGGTCTCGGGGTGAGCAGTTCTTC
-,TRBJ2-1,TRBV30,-,CAWSSSAYNEQFF,TGTGCCTGGAGTTCGTCAGCGTACAATGAGCAGTTCTTC
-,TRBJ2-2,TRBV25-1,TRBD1,CASSVNRGYTGELFF,TGTGCCAGCAGTGTGAACAGGGGGTACACCGGGGAGCTGTTTTTT
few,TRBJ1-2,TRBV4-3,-,CASSQDRGPYGYTF,TGCGCCAGCAGCCAAGACAGGGGCCCTTATGGCTACACCTTC
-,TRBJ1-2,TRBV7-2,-,CASSFPFWGGTFSDGYTF,TGTGCCAGCAGCTTCCCCTTTTGGGGGGGGACCTTTTCTGATGGCTACACCTTC
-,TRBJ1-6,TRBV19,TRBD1,CASSISRGGDSPLHF,TGTGCCAGTAGTATAAGTAGAGGGGGCGATTCACCCCTCCACTTT
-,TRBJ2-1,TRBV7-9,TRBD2,CASSAQRSGGARPYNEQFF,TGTGCCAGCAGCGCCCAGAGGAGCGGGGGGGCACGCCCTTACAATGAGCAGTTCTTC
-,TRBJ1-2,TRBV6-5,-,CASSRGQTFNYGYTF,TGTGCCAGCAGTCGAGGACAGACTTTTAACTATGGCTACACCTTC
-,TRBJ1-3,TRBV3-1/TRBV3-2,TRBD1,CASSQDVRGPFYRSGNTIYF,TGTGCCAGCAGCCAAGATGTCAGGGGGCCGTTTTATCGCTCTGGAAACACCATATATTTT
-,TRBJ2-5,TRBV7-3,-,CASSLGVGETQYF,TGTGCCAGCAGCCTAGGGGTGGGGGAGACCCAGTACTTC
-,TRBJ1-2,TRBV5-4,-,CASSLSSPAADYGYTF,TGTGCCAGCAGCTTGAGTTCCCCGGCGGCTGACTATGGCTACACCTTC
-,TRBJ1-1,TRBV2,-,CASEEGGYTEAFF,TGTGCCAGCGAAGAGGGAGGGTACACTGAAGCTTTCTTT
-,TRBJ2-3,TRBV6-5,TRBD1,CASSYSSRGRTDTQYF,TGTGCCAGCAGTTACTCGAGCAGGGGGCGCACAGATACGCAGTATTTT
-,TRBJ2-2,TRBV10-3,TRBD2,CAISEVGGTGELFF,TGTGCCATCAGTGAAGTGGGGGGGACCGGGGAGCTGTTTTTT
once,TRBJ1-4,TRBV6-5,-,CASMQGGWGEKLFF,TGTGCCAGCATGCAAGGAGGATGGGGTGAAAAACTGTTTTTT
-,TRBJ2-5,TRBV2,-,CASRSLGALQETQYF,TGTGCCAGCAGATCCTTGGGCGCGCTCCAAGAGACCCAGTACTTC